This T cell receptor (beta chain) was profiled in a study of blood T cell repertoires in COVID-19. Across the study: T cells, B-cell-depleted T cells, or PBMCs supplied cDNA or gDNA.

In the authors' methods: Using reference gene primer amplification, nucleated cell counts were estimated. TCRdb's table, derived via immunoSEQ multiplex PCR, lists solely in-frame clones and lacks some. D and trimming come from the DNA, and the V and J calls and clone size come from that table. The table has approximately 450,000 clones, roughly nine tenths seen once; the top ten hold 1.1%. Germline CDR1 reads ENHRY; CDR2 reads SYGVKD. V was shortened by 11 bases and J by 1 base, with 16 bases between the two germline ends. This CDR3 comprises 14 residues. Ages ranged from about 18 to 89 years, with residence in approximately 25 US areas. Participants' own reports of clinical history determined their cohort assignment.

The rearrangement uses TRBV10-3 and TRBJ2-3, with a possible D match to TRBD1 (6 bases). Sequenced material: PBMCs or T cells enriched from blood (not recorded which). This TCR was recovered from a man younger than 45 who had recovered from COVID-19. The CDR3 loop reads CASSQGPGTDTQYF. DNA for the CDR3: TGTGCCTCTTCTCAGGGGCCGGGCACAGATACGCAGTATTTT.